This T cell receptor (beta chain) stems from a study of cytomegalovirus exposure and HLA in healthy donors (dated by TCRdb to between 2016 and 2019). Looking at the study overall: An earlier analysis of roughly 500 of the donors reported approximately 280 Gb of sequence data and 117 million unique TCR beta sequences obtained from around 180 million T cells. Donor age, sex, ethnicity and CMV serostatus were compiled together with the repertoire data. Approximately 310 gigabases of sequencing data and 70 million to 100 million unique TCR sequences made up an early release that covered about 640 HLA-typed donors. Along with the roughly 610-subject first cohort, a separate validation cohort of some 130 different subjects was used. Both class I and class II loci were covered by HLA typing, at four-digit resolution. Every repertoire in the discovery cohort had been generated on one and the same sequencing platform. Because of strong linkage in the cohort, five DR-DQ haplotypes were treated as single units for association and clustering. The genetic ancestry cluster associated with self-reported Caucasian donors included 81% of the roughly 400 genotyped donors. The aim of the study was to test whether cataloging public T cell receptors could identify signatures of past pathogen exposure. A later analysis re-examined previously published TCR beta repertoires from around 670 donors and added high-resolution HLA genotyping to investigate patterns of TCR occurrence. Among roughly 400 genotyped donors of the cohort, an average of about 240,000 unique TCR beta nucleotide sequences was sequenced per donor, of which approximately 19% were non-productive. The later analysis used no new phenotypic data to find candidate immune exposures, relying instead on TCR beta sequences and their occurrence across donors. High-throughput TCR immunosequencing, statistical association of individual TCRs with disease status, and machine learning were combined to predict cytomegalovirus infection status. A later genetic analysis used genome-wide SNP genotypes for about 55% of the 666 donors, treating that subset as a discovery cohort. Typing coverage varied by locus: 629-630 donors for A, B, C, DRB1 and DQB1; approximately 520 for DQA1; more than 600 for DPA1; fewer than 480 for DPB1. An earlier analysis of some 500 of the donors applied high-throughput TCR beta sequencing to assess whether each TCR beta V gene segment acted as functional or pseudogenic. Using immunosequencing, the study profiled T cell repertoires from about 610 subjects and related those repertoires to cytomegalovirus serostatus.

The cohort comprised fewer than 750 healthy bone marrow donors. At the time of sampling, all cohort members were nominally healthy, though unrecorded immune exposures were likely present. The donor tested CMV seronegative and was one of the 352 seronegative cohort members. A peripheral blood sample was collected from each donor, and TCR beta sequencing was performed on peripheral blood mononuclear cells. The Qiagen DNeasy Blood Extraction Kit was used to extract genomic DNA from the blood cell samples. Based on the germline V gene, the CDR1 and CDR2 sequences are SGHDT and YYEEEE. The CDR3 starts with the cysteine, ends with the phenylalanine, and has 13 residues. This entry keeps only the CDR3 DNA: 39 bases, framed from base 1. V is clipped by 5 bases and J by 7 bases, and the sequence between their germline boundaries is 15 bases long. Library method: the immunoSEQ multiplex PCR assay. A mixture of 60 forward primers for TCR Vbeta segments and 13 reverse primers for TCR Jbeta segments was used in the multiplex PCR. Amplification of the CDR3 region of rearranged TCR beta genes was performed with a multiplex PCR assay on genomic DNA. On the Illumina HiSeq System, the amplified TCR beta libraries were sequenced as 87-base-pair reads. For the original study's pipeline: In a later analysis, around 80 million unique TCR beta chains were counted across the 650 to 700 repertoires, and around 10 million of these chains were shared by at least two donors. A nearest-neighbor algorithm error-corrected the raw reads and collapsed the reads into unique sequences, merging closely related sequences to remove PCR and sequencing errors. To assign V, D and J gene segments, CDR3 sequences were aligned to IMGT reference sequences. For a sequence to be retained, a match of at least six nucleotides to both a V gene segment and a J gene segment was required. A rearrangement was called productive if the CDR3 had no stop codons and remained in frame with V and J, and every other rearrangement was called non-productive. CDR3 was defined according to IMGT convention as the region running from the second conserved V-encoded cysteine to the conserved J-encoded phenylalanine. The earlier analysis of some 600 of the donors excluded sequences that lacked an unambiguous match to a single V gene segment. An earlier analysis of a few hundred of the donors called V segments functional above 56.7% productive rearrangements and segregating when the between-donor standard deviation exceeded 5%. To diagnose cytomegalovirus status from the catalog of TCR beta chain sequences, a statistical classification framework was built. A later analysis assigned V and J genes by comparing TCR nucleotide sequences with IMGT/GENE-DB human TR gene sequences. The TCRdist pipeline was used in a later analysis to assign CDR3 sequences and most-parsimonious VDJ recombination scenarios. In a later analysis, every TCR beta chain was defined by the combination of its CDR3 amino acid sequence and its V-gene family, and reads without a unique V-gene family were dropped. A later analysis removed several hundred highly shared, low-generation-probability nucleotide sequences to deal with suspected cross-contamination and a sequencing artifact. A later analysis calculated a clonal expansion index for each public chain from normalized within-repertoire ranks of inferred template counts. In a later analysis, generation probabilities were computed with a VDJ recombination model fitted to out-of-frame rearrangements, and the resulting probabilities were checked against IGoR. Hypergeometric tests were used in a later analysis to score TCR-TCR, TCR-HLA and TCR-CMV co-occurrence, with a repertoire-size bias correction applied to the TCR pairs. False discovery rates were estimated in a later analysis by permuting HLA or CMV assignments 20 times. A later analysis grouped co-occurring TCRs with DBSCAN, adding TCRdist sequence similarity when clustering within HLA-allele-positive subsets. Repertoires with fewer than 30,000 or more than 120,000 public chains, plus five repertoires with anomalous nucleotide sharing, were excluded from co-occurrence clustering. Not all clones reach the TCRdb copy of this immuneACCESS table, which keeps in-frame sequences only. Checked studies attribute under half of the gap to unresolved V genes and leave the rest unexplained. V and J calls and clone size are given by that table; D and trimming were obtained from the DNA. For this sample the table gives around 210,000 clones, of which around 84% were detected only once. The ten most abundant clones make up about 0.22% of the sample.

The research as a whole found: A later analysis associated about 17,000 TCR beta sequences with specific HLA alleles at a false discovery rate of 0.05. V-gene and J-gene trimming of TCR beta chains was associated with a missense DCLRE1C variant in a later genetic analysis, and the association was replicated in an independent cohort. Most CMV-associated TCR beta chains appeared to be HLA-restricted in a later analysis, and the HLA associations seemed to be driven largely by CMV exposure. In a later analysis, the rate of TCR association differed among HLA loci, with DRB1 alleles having the most associated TCRs and HLA-C alleles having the fewest. The presence/absence analyses assumed that sequencing depth was roughly uniform across donors, and that assumption may not be true. Linkage disequilibrium might explain the correlated functional status among segregating V segments, but an unknown experimental factor could not be excluded. In a later analysis, HLA-associated TCR beta chains were found to be more clonally expanded and to have lower generation probabilities than equally common non-associated chains. The study gave a list of about 170 TCR beta chains associated with cytomegalovirus. Compared with the 666-donor mean, donors in an Asian-associated ancestry cluster had fewer N-insertions in productive TCRs, according to a later genetic analysis. Because some donors lacked HLA typing at each locus, the association tests relied only on the typed subset. In a later analysis, several top co-occurrence clusters were reported to appear linked to parvovirus B19, influenza, CMV and Epstein-Barr virus. In an earlier analysis of around 600 of the donors, most TCR beta V segments appeared in productive rearrangements about 87% or about 30% of the time, broadly matching IMGT annotations. This cohort had only TCR beta chains sequenced, and the lack of alpha or paired-chain data limited which features could be detected. A further reported finding was that TCR beta sequences accurately predicted the HLA-A and HLA-B alleles for most subjects in the first cohort. In vitro tests confirmed that a few of the cytomegalovirus-associated TCR beta chains recognize cytomegalovirus antigens. According to the authors, the approach could potentially be generalized to other disease states and immunological phenotypes. For the cohort, immune exposure information was limited to CMV serostatus. Most TCR sequences were seen in very few donors, while some public TCRs were found in many individuals. In both the original and validation cohorts, the classifier was reported to diagnose cytomegalovirus status with high specificity and sensitivity. Approximately 18 rarely observed V segments, including chromosome 9 orphons, were excluded from the earlier analysis of a few hundred of the donors because counts were too low. The 87-base-pair reads could not distinguish some IMGT-functional V segments, including TRBV6-2 and TRBV6-3, so those segments were excluded. A cluster of highly shared sequence variants was judged likely to represent a technical artifact of the sequencing pipeline. Assigning TCR associations to individual alleles was difficult when HLA alleles, especially DR and DQ, strongly co-occurred.

Of note for this clone: This receptor's antigen is unknown. No much larger clone is present one base from it, and per-base qualities are unavailable.

Recombination joined TRBV5-6 with TRBJ2-5; the D gene assignment is ambiguous. This receptor was taken from a girl aged 2-10 years in good health and CMV-seronegative. Sequencing used PBMCs. The CDR3 region: CASSPGMSGTQYF. The bases read TGTGCCAGCAGTCCCGGTATGTCGGGGACCCAGTACTTC.